The rows below give T cell receptor beta chains drawn from one sample of a study of blood T cell repertoires in COVID-19. Assay used: immunoSEQ multiplex PCR; TCRdb lists only in-frame clones, some missing. In the table there are some 350,000 clones, 90% of which are singletons. The sequencing sample was made of peripheral blood. The receptors originated from a young man with active or convalescent COVID-19. Each CDR3 is given with its conserved first and last residue. Each record gives: V gene, J gene, D gene, clone size, CDR3 protein, CDR3 DNA. A D gene is named only where the DNA matches it firmly. For some rows the clone size is stated as once, few or many, or as a class when expanded; others skip it.

V: TRBV19; J: TRBJ2-2; D: NA; size: NA; CDR3: CASSKPGAGELFF; DNA: TGTGCCAGTAGTAAACCGGGAGCGGGGGAGCTGTTTTTT
V: TRBV24-1; J: TRBJ1-3; D: NA; size: NA; CDR3: CATSDSSSSGNTIYF; DNA: TGTGCCACCAGTGATTCATCCAGCTCTGGAAACACCATATATTTT
V: TRBV6-6; J: TRBJ1-2; D: TRBD1; size: few; CDR3: CASSPRDRGGYTF; DNA: TGTGCCAGCTCTCCCCGGGACAGGGGTGGCTACACCTTC
V: TRBV6-5; J: TRBJ1-5; D: NA; size: NA; CDR3: CASSLLQGNQPQHF; DNA: TGTGCCAGCAGTCTCTTACAGGGCAATCAGCCCCAGCATTTT
V: TRBV5-1; J: TRBJ2-2; D: TRBD2; size: once; CDR3: CASSWTSGRATGELFF; DNA: TGCGCCAGCAGCTGGACTAGCGGGAGGGCCACCGGGGAGCTGTTTTTT
V: TRBV19; J: TRBJ2-4; D: TRBD2; size: NA; CDR3: CASSPGSGAKNIQYF; DNA: TGTGCCAGTAGCCCGGGTAGCGGGGCTAAAAACATTCAGTACTTC
V: TRBV18; J: TRBJ2-4; D: TRBD2; size: NA; CDR3: CASSPLAGPVAKNIQYF; DNA: TGTGCCAGCTCACCTCTAGCGGGCCCAGTAGCCAAAAACATTCAGTACTTC
V: TRBV19; J: TRBJ1-2; D: TRBD1; size: NA; CDR3: CASTLTGGFYGYTF; DNA: TGTGCCAGCACCTTGACAGGGGGCTTCTATGGCTACACCTTC
V: TRBV19; J: TRBJ2-2; D: TRBD1; size: NA; CDR3: CASRRGLTGELFF; DNA: TGTGCCAGTAGGAGGGGGCTCACCGGGGAGCTGTTTTTT
V: TRBV6-5; J: TRBJ1-2; D: NA; size: NA; CDR3: CASREAAANYGYTF; DNA: TGTGCCAGCAGAGAGGCGGCAGCTAACTATGGCTACACCTTC
V: TRBV18; J: TRBJ2-5; D: NA; size: NA; CDR3: CASSSGLRETQYF; DNA: TGTGCCAGCTCATCAGGGTTACGGGAGACCCAGTACTTC
V: TRBV15; J: TRBJ1-1; D: TRBD1; size: NA; CDR3: CATSRDRGLNTEAFF; DNA: TGTGCCACCAGCAGGGACAGGGGCCTGAACACTGAAGCTTTCTTT
V: TRBV11-3; J: TRBJ2-1; D: NA; size: NA; CDR3: CASSKRLDEQFF; DNA: TGTGCCAGCAGCAAGCGACTCGATGAGCAGTTCTTC
V: TRBV5-1; J: TRBJ2-3; D: TRBD2; size: once; CDR3: CASNMGGGPTDTQYF; DNA: TGCGCCAGCAACATGGGGGGGGGACCCACAGATACGCAGTATTTT
V: TRBV7-9; J: TRBJ1-5; D: NA; size: NA; CDR3: CASSLSSNQPQHF; DNA: TGTGCCAGCAGCTTATCCTCCAATCAGCCCCAGCATTTT
V: TRBV7-2; J: TRBJ1-5; D: NA; size: NA; CDR3: CASSQQAWAANQPQHF; DNA: TGTGCCAGCAGCCAGCAGGCCTGGGCAGCTAATCAGCCCCAGCATTTT
V: TRBV28; J: TRBJ1-3; D: NA; size: NA; CDR3: CASSSRALGGNTIYF; DNA: TGTGCCAGCAGTTCGCGGGCACTGGGAGGAAACACCATATATTTT
V: TRBV5-1; J: TRBJ2-1; D: NA; size: NA; CDR3: CASSLLAPYNEQFF; DNA: TGCGCCAGCAGCTTGCTAGCCCCCTACAATGAGCAGTTCTTC
V: TRBV19; J: TRBJ2-1; D: TRBD2; size: NA; CDR3: CASRTSGGALNEQFF; DNA: TGTGCCAGTAGGACTAGCGGGGGGGCCCTCAATGAGCAGTTCTTC
V: TRBV6-5; J: TRBJ2-1; D: TRBD1; size: NA; CDR3: CASSYSQTGVNEQFF; DNA: TGTGCCAGCAGTTACTCCCAGACAGGGGTCAATGAGCAGTTCTTC
V: TRBV6-5; J: TRBJ2-1; D: TRBD2; size: once; CDR3: CASTTGLAMNEQFF; DNA: TGTGCCAGCACTACGGGACTAGCGATGAATGAGCAGTTCTTC
V: TRBV15; J: TRBJ1-1; D: TRBD1; size: NA; CDR3: CATSREQGPGTEAFF; DNA: TGTGCCACCAGCAGAGAACAGGGGCCGGGGACTGAAGCTTTCTTT
V: TRBV24-1; J: TRBJ2-1; D: TRBD1; size: NA; CDR3: CATSGLQGANNEQFF; DNA: TGTGCCACCAGTGGCCTACAGGGGGCGAACAATGAGCAGTTCTTC
V: TRBV4-2; J: TRBJ1-5; D: NA; size: NA; CDR3: CASSQELVGVFNQPQHF; DNA: TGTGCCAGCAGCCAAGAGCTGGTCGGAGTTTTCAATCAGCCCCAGCATTTT
V: TRBV28; J: TRBJ2-7; D: TRBD1; size: NA; CDR3: CASSPTLGGQGVNEQYF; DNA: TGTGCCAGCAGTCCCACGCTAGGGGGACAGGGGGTTAACGAGCAGTACTTC
V: TRBV28; J: TRBJ1-6; D: NA; size: NA; CDR3: CATHRGSSYNSPLHF; DNA: TGTGCCACCCACCGGGGGAGCTCCTATAATTCACCCCTCCACTTT
V: TRBV6-2/TRBV6-3; J: TRBJ2-3; D: TRBD2; size: NA; CDR3: CASSALSGGADTQYF; DNA: TGTGCCAGCAGTGCCTTAAGCGGGGGGGCAGATACGCAGTATTTT
V: TRBV4-3; J: TRBJ2-3; D: TRBD2; size: NA; CDR3: CASGRTSAGGTDTQYF; DNA: TGCGCCAGCGGTAGGACTAGCGCGGGGGGGACAGATACGCAGTATTTT
V: TRBV15; J: TRBJ2-7; D: NA; size: NA; CDR3: CATSTPLDSEQYF; DNA: TGTGCCACCAGCACCCCCCTAGACAGTGAGCAGTACTTC
V: TRBV7-2; J: TRBJ1-3; D: TRBD1; size: NA; CDR3: CASSSGTVGDTIYF; DNA: TGTGCCAGCAGCTCAGGGACAGTCGGGGACACCATATATTTT
V: TRBV7-2; J: TRBJ2-5; D: NA; size: once; CDR3: CASSPRPLGSQETQYF; DNA: TGTGCCAGCAGCCCCCGGCCCCTGGGGAGCCAAGAGACCCAGTACTTC
V: TRBV7-3; J: TRBJ2-2; D: TRBD1; size: NA; CDR3: CASSSDRTGRAGELFF; DNA: TGTGCCAGCAGCTCGGACCGGACAGGGAGAGCCGGGGAGCTGTTTTTT
V: TRBV9; J: TRBJ2-7; D: TRBD2; size: NA; CDR3: CASSVGPGGVYEQYF; DNA: TGTGCCAGCAGCGTAGGGCCGGGGGGGGTTTACGAGCAGTACTTC
V: TRBV5-1; J: TRBJ1-6; D: TRBD1; size: NA; CDR3: CASSLGQGDSPLHF; DNA: TGCGCCAGCAGCTTGGGCCAGGGGGATTCACCCCTCCACTTT
V: TRBV28; J: TRBJ1-4; D: TRBD1; size: NA; CDR3: CASSLSAGQGGLFF; DNA: TGTGCCAGCAGTTTATCTGCGGGACAGGGTGGGCTGTTTTTT
V: TRBV11-2; J: TRBJ1-3; D: TRBD1; size: NA; CDR3: CASSLPQGVGNTIYF; DNA: TGTGCCAGCAGCTTACCCCAGGGGGTGGGAAACACCATATATTTT
V: TRBV6-1; J: TRBJ2-7; D: NA; size: NA; CDR3: CASSDRGNHEQYF; DNA: TGTGCCAGCAGTGATCGGGGAAACCACGAGCAGTACTTC
V: TRBV6-2/TRBV6-3; J: TRBJ2-1; D: TRBD2; size: NA; CDR3: CASSPGLAISSYNEQFF; DNA: TGTGCCAGCAGCCCAGGACTAGCGATAAGCTCCTACAATGAGCAGTTCTTC
V: TRBV29-1; J: TRBJ2-1; D: NA; size: once; CDR3: CSVLRLAVNEQFF; DNA: TGCAGCGTCCTACGACTGGCGGTTAATGAGCAGTTCTTC
V: TRBV20-1; J: TRBJ2-3; D: NA; size: NA; CDR3: CSASGGGHTDTQYF; DNA: TGCAGTGCTAGTGGGGGGGGACACACAGATACGCAGTATTTT
V: TRBV12-3/TRBV12-4; J: TRBJ1-2; D: NA; size: NA; CDR3: CASSLTGNYGYTF; DNA: TGTGCCAGCAGTTTGACAGGAAACTATGGCTACACCTTC
V: TRBV12-3/TRBV12-4; J: TRBJ1-2; D: NA; size: NA; CDR3: CASSLGAGYGYTF; DNA: TGTGCCAGCAGTTTAGGGGCGGGATATGGCTACACCTTC
V: TRBV28; J: TRBJ2-7; D: TRBD2; size: NA; CDR3: CASSGLAGGPYEQYF; DNA: TGTGCCAGCAGTGGACTAGCGGGAGGGCCCTACGAGCAGTACTTC
V: TRBV4-1; J: TRBJ1-3; D: NA; size: NA; CDR3: CASSYRGSYGNTIYF; DNA: TGCGCCAGCAGCTACCGGGGTTCTTATGGAAACACCATATATTTT
V: TRBV24-1; J: TRBJ2-6; D: NA; size: NA; CDR3: CATSDSGGAQVAGANVLTF; DNA: TGTGCCACCAGTGACTCAGGCGGGGCCCAAGTGGCTGGGGCCAACGTGCTGACTTTC
V: TRBV4-1; J: TRBJ1-6; D: NA; size: NA; CDR3: CASSQEIRGALPIHF; DNA: TGCGCCAGCAGCCAAGAGATTCGGGGGGCGCTCCCAATCCACTTT
V: TRBV28; J: TRBJ2-6; D: NA; size: NA; CDR3: CASSGGKSSGANVLTF; DNA: TGTGCCAGCAGTGGGGGCAAGAGCTCTGGGGCCAACGTCCTGACTTTC
V: TRBV4-1; J: TRBJ1-5; D: TRBD1; size: few; CDR3: CASSQDRHTPGDRGGHPQHF; DNA: TGCGCCAGCAGCCAAGATAGGCATACTCCGGGAGACAGGGGGGGACATCCCCAGCATTTT
V: TRBV4-2; J: TRBJ1-4; D: NA; size: NA; CDR3: CASSQPTARDEKLFF; DNA: TGTGCCAGCAGCCAACCGACAGCTCGGGATGAAAAACTGTTTTTT
V: TRBV7-9; J: TRBJ2-1; D: TRBD2; size: NA; CDR3: CASSLTDPLAGGSYNEQFF; DNA: TGTGCCAGCAGCTTAACCGACCCACTAGCGGGAGGTTCCTACAATGAGCAGTTCTTC
V: TRBV4-1; J: TRBJ1-4; D: NA; size: once; CDR3: CASSPPSGRSNEKLFF; DNA: TGCGCCAGCAGCCCGCCTAGCGGCCGATCTAATGAAAAACTGTTTTTT
V: TRBV19; J: TRBJ2-2; D: TRBD1; size: NA; CDR3: CASSSHRGSTGELFF; DNA: TGTGCCAGTAGTAGCCACAGGGGTAGCACCGGGGAGCTGTTTTTT
V: TRBV7-9; J: TRBJ1-3; D: NA; size: NA; CDR3: CASSLATGNTIYF; DNA: TGTGCCAGCAGCTTGGCCACTGGAAACACCATATATTTT